This TCR beta chain was captured by sequencing in a study of T cell responses to AZD1222 COVID-19 vaccine. Study-level points and caveats: In a largely white British group with more females than males, clonal diversity was possibly underestimated. Among those given AZD1222, only six were seropositive at baseline.

CDR1 is LGHNA and CDR2 is YNFKEQ in the germline V gene. V dropped 6 bases and J dropped 0 bases, with 15 bases sitting between them. CDR3 length: 16 amino acids. Sequencing used immunoSEQ multiplex PCR; TCRdb keeps in-frame clones, though not all of them. The sample holds about 56,000 clones, around 88% seen once. Worth noting for this clone: What it recognizes is unknown.

This TCR was sampled from an adult who received the AZD1222 COVID-19 vaccine. J is TRBJ2-1 and V is TRBV4-2; possibly TRBD2 for D (7 bases). This specimen was peripheral blood, taken 28 days after the second AZD1222 dose. The CDR3 sequence is CASSTGGGSSYNEQFF. CDR3 in DNA: TGTGCCAGCAGTACCGGGGGCGGGAGCTCCTACAATGAGCAGTTCTTC.